This T cell receptor beta chain was retrieved from a study of graft-versus-host responses after intestinal transplantation (dated by TCRdb to about 2021). Regarding the study in general: Recipients received multivisceral, liver-intestinal, or isolated intestinal transplants. To identify alloreactive clones, pre-transplant mixed lymphocyte reaction products were sequenced and compared with unstimulated pre-transplant donor and recipient T cells. The cohort enrolled some 24 intestinal transplant recipients, one of whom was a retransplant, and a few patients without pretransplant specimens were excluded. Instead of going to the commercial service, samples from a few later patients were sequenced in-house on an Illumina MiSeq and processed with MiXCR. A peak of at least 4% donor T cells among recipient peripheral blood mononuclear cells was the definition used for donor T cell macrochimerism. After intestinal transplantation, graft-versus-host and host-versus-graft alloreactive T cell clones were followed in the graft, circulation and bone marrow using bulk TCR-beta CDR3 sequencing. Every recipient was given anti-thymocyte globulin induction, followed by roughly 3 years of maintenance tacrolimus and steroids.

Details on this clone: The antigen this receptor binds is unknown. No much larger clonotype is one base removed from it; base qualities were not supplied.

Overall results and qualifications from the work: Early after transplant, declines in HvG clones were associated with peak levels of circulating GvH clones. The relatively low number and heterogeneity of intestinal transplant patients limited the conclusions. GvH clones turned up in recipient bone marrow, with some appearing earlier in ileal mucosa or blood, a pattern consistent with an intestinal mucosal origin. In the allografts of patients with donor T cell macrochimerism, GvH to HvG T cell clonal ratios were high.

Library method: the immunoSEQ multiplex PCR assay. For most patients, genomic DNA was isolated with the Qiagen DNeasy Blood and Tissue Kit and sent frozen to Adaptive Biotechnologies for TCR sequencing. High-throughput TCR-beta CDR3 sequencing of genomic DNA from most patients was performed by Adaptive Biotechnologies. Turning to the authors' computational methods: Adaptive's ImmunoSEQ software supplied the TCR sequencing data for around 19 patients, while MiXCR and VDJtools were used to process three other patients. To correct CD4 versus CD8 sorting errors, any sequence found in both subsets at a frequency ratio below 5:1 was removed. CDR3 nucleotide sequences shared between donor and recipient were removed because the origin of such sequences could not be assigned. To count as alloreactive, a clone needed at least 2-fold expansion over unstimulated cells and a minimum CFSE-low frequency of 0.002% (template counts) or 0.001% (read counts). A clone was considered mappable if detected in the sequenced pre-transplant spleen, lymph node, or MLR CFSE-low populations of the donor or recipient. The cumulative frequency of alloreactive clones was calculated as a percentage of all sequences, weighted by copy number. TCRdb holds this immuneACCESS table with in-frame rearrangements only. Some clones are missing; in checked studies, unresolved V genes explain under half, and the rest has no known cause. V and J calls and clone size follow that table, whereas D and trimming were derived from the DNA. This sample gives about 71,000 clones in total; around 96% of them show up just once. The biggest ten clones account for roughly 0.53% of the sample.

The meaning of the sample's time point label: cells obtained before transplantation from donor or recipient. CD3+CD4+ and CD3+CD8+ populations were FACS-sorted from unstimulated pre-transplant donor and recipient cells taken from spleen or lymph nodes. At the junction V is shortened by 4 bases and J by 0 bases; bases outside the gene matches: 12. Looking up the germline V gene (reference sequence) yields CDR1 MNHEY and CDR2 SMNVEV. The CDR3 numbers 19 residues from cysteine through phenylalanine. Only CDR3 DNA remains: 57 bases, in frame from the first base. Here the chain combines TRBV27 and TRBJ1-5, with 10 bases aligning to TRBD1. The sequence derives from a human donor who received an intestinal transplant. The input for sequencing was unstimulated CD8+ T cells sorted from spleen or lymph node cells, taken before intestinal transplant. The CDR3 reads CASSSPGQGFGGSNQPQHF. The DNA reads TGTGCCAGCAGTTCTCCGGGACAGGGGTTTGGGGGTAGCAATCAGCCCCAGCATTTT.